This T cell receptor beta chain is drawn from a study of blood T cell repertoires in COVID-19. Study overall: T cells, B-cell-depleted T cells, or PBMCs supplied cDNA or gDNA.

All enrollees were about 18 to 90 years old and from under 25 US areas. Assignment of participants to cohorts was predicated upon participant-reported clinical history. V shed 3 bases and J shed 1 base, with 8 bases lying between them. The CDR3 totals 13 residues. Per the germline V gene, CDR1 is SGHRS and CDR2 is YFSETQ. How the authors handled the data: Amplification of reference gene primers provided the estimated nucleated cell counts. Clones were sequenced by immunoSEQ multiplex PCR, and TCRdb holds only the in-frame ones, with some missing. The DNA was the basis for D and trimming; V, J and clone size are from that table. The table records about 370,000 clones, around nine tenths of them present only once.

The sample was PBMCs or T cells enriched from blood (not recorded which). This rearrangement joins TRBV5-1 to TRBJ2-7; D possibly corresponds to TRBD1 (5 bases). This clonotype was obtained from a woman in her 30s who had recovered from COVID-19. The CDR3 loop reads CASSSQGSYEQYF. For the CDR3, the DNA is TGCGCCAGCAGCTCCCAGGGTTCCTACGAGCAGTACTTC.